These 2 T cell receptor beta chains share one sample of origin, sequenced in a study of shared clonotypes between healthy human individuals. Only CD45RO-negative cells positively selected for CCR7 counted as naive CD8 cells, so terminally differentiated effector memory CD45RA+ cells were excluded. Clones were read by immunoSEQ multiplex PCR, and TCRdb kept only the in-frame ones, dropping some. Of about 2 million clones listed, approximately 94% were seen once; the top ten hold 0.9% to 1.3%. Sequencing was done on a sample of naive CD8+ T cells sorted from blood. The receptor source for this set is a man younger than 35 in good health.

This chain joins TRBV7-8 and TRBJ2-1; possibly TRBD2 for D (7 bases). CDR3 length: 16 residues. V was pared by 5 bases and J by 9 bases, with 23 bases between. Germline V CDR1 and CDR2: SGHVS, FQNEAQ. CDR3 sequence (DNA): TGTGCCAGCAGCCCAGGTGGGGGGGCCTTTCTTGGTGAGCAGTTCTTC. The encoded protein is CASSPGGGAFLGEQFF.

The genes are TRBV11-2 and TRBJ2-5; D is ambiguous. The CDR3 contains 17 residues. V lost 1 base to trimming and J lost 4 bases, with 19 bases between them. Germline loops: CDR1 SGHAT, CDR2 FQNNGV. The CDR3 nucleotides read TGTGCCAGCAGCTTAGTTCAAGCGTCGTGGGTGTCAGAGACCCAGTACTTC. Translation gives CASSLVQASWVSETQYF.